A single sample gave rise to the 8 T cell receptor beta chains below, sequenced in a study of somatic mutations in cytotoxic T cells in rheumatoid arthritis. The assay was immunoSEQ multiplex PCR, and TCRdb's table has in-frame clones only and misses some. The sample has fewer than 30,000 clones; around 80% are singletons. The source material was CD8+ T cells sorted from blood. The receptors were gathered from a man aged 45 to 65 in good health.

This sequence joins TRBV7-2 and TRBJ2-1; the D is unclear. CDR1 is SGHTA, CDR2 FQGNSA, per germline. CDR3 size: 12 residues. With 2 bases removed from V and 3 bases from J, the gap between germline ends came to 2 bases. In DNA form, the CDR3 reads TGTGCCAGCAGCTTAATCTACAATGAGCAGTTCTTC. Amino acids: CASSLIYNEQFF. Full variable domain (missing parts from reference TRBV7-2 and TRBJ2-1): GAGVSQSPSNKVTEKGKDVELRCDPISGHTALYWYRQSLGQGLEFLIYFQGNSAPDKSGLPSDRFSAERTGGSVSTLTIQRTQQEDSAVYLCASSLIYNEQFFGPGTRLTVL.

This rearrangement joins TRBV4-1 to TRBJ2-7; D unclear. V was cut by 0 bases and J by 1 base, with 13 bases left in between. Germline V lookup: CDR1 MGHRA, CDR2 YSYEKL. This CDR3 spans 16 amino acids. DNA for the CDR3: TGCGCCAGCAGCCAAGATGATACAAGGCCGTCCTACGAGCAGTACTTC. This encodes CASSQDDTRPSYEQYF.

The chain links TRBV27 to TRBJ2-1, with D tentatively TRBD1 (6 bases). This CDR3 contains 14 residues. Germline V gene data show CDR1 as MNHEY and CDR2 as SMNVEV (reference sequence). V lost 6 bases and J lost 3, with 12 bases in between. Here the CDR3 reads CASRTGTSYNEQFF. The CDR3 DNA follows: TGTGCCAGCAGAACCGGGACAAGCTACAATGAGCAGTTCTTC.

The CDR3 sequence is CSVAITTEAFF. In DNA, the CDR3 is TGCAGCGTTGCTATAACCACTGAAGCTTTCTTT. This rearrangement joins TRBV29-1 to TRBJ1-1, with no clear D. CDR3 length equals 11 residues. The germline V gene has CDR1 SQVTM and CDR2 ANQGSEA. Trimming pared 4 bases from V and 4 bases from J, leaving 7 bases between.

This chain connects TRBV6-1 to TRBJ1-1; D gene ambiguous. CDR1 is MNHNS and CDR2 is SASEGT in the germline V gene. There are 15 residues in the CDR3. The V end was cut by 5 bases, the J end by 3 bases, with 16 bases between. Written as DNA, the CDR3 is TGTGCCAGCAGTCTCGAGGGCCTGGCGGACACTGAAGCTTTCTTT. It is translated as CASSLEGLADTEAFF.

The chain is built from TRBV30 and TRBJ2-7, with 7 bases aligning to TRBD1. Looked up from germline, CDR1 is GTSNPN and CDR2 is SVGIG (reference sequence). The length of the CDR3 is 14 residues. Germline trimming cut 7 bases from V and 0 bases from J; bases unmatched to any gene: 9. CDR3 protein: CAFDPGTDSYEQYF. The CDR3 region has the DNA TGTGCCTTCGACCCCGGGACAGACTCCTACGAGCAGTACTTC. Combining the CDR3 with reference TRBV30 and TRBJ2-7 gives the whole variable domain SQTIHQWPATLVQPVGSPLSLECTVEGTSNPNLYWYRQAAGRGLQLLFYSVGIGQISSEVPQNLSASRPQDRQFILSSKKLLLSDSGFYLCAFDPGTDSYEQYFGPGTRLTVT.

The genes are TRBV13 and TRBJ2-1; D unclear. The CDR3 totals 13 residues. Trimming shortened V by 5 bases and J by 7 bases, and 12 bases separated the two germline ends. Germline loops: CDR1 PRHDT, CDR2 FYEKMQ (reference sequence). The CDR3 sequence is CASSAWGYNEQFF. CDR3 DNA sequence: TGTGCCAGCAGCGCCTGGGGTTATAATGAGCAGTTCTTC.

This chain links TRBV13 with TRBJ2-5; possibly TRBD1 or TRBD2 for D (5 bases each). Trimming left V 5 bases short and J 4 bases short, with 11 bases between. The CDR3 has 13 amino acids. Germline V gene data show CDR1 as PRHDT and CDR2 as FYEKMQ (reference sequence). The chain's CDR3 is CASSQGVGETQYF. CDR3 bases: TGTGCCAGCAGCCAGGGAGTGGGAGAGACCCAGTACTTC. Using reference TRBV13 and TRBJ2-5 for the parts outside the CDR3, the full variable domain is AAGVIQSPRHLIKEKRETATLKCYPIPRHDTVYWYQQGPGQDPQFLISFYEKMQSDKGSIPDRFSAQQFSDYHSELNMSSLELGDSALYFCASSQGVGETQYFGPGTRLLVL.